This TCR beta chain was captured by sequencing in a study of neoadjuvant anti-PD-1 for oral cavity cancer. Blood libraries mostly used roughly 440 ng genomic DNA, six replicates each. Libraries were prepared by immunoSEQ multiplex PCR; TCRdb keeps only in-frame clonotypes and omits some of them. In the table there are about 16,000 clones, about two thirds of which are singletons. Looked up from germline, CDR1 is LNHNV and CDR2 is YYDKDF (reference sequence). This CDR3 is built from 15 residues. V lost 3 bases to trimming and J lost 0 bases, with 11 bases between them. Patients had newly diagnosed, untreated stage II-IVA oral cavity squamous cell carcinoma.

This TCR was sampled from a person aged 40-85 years with oral cavity squamous cell carcinoma. This chain connects TRBV15 to TRBJ2-5; D might be TRBD2 (6 bases). The sample in question was PBMCs, obtained before nivolumab (anti-PD-1) treatment. The CDR3 DNA reads TGTGCCACCAGCAGCCCTAGCGTCGACCAAGAGACCCAGTACTTC. Translating it yields CATSSPSVDQETQYF.